This T cell receptor (beta chain) was observed in a study of cytomegalovirus exposure and HLA in healthy donors. This clone was picked up one time. No antigen is known for it. V lost 0 bases, J lost 2 bases, and 9 bases lay in between. CDR1 WNHNN and CDR2 SYGVQD come from the germline V gene (reference sequence). The CDR3 has 15 residues. Study-level results: In a later analysis, donors in an Asian-associated ancestry cluster reportedly had fewer N-insertions in productive TCRs than the cohort mean. The study dropped some indistinguishable V segments, TRBV6-2 and TRBV6-3 among them.

With 60 Vbeta and 13 Jbeta primers, the PCR was carried out. The table came from immunoSEQ multiplex PCR; TCRdb's copy has only in-frame clones and leaves some out. The data hold 150,000 or so clones, with more than 70% observed a single time. J is TRBJ2-3 and V is TRBV10-1; a possible D gene is TRBD2 (6 bases). The clonotype was recovered from a man in his fifties in good health and CMV-seronegative. Sequencing was carried out using PBMCs. CDR3 in DNA: TGCGCCAGCAGTGAGTCTGGAGGGCCCACAGATACGCAGTATTTT. Its translation is CASSESGGPTDTQYF.